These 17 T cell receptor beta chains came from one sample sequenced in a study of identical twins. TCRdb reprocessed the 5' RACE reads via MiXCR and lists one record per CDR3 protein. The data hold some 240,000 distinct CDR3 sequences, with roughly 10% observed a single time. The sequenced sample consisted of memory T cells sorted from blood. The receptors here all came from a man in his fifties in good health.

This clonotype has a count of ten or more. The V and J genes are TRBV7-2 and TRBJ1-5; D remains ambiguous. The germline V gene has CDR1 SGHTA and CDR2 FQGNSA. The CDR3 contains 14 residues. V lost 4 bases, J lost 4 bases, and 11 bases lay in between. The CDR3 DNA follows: TGTGCCAGCAGCTCCGGGAAGGGAAATCAGCCCCAGCATTTT. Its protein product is CASSSGKGNQPQHF.

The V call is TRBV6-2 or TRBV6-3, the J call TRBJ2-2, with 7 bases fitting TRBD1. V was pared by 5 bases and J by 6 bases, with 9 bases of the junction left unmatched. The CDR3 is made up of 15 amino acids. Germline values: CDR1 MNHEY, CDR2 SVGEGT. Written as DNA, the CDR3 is TGTGCCAGCAGTCGACAGGGTCCCTTTGCCGGGGAGCTGTTTTTT. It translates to CASSRQGPFAGELFF.

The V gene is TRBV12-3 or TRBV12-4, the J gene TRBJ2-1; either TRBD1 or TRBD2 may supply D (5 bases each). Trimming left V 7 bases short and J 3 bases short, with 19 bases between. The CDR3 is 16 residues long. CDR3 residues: CASTLEGNMYYNEQFF. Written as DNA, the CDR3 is TGTGCCAGCACCCTAGAGGGGAACATGTACTACAATGAGCAGTTCTTC.

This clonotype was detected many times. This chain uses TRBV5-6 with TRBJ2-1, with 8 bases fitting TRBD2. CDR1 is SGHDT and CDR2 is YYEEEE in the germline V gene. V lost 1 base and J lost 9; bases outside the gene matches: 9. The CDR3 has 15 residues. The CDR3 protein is CASSLSGLGSTEQFF. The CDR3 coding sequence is TGTGCCAGCAGCTTGTCGGGACTAGGATCGACTGAGCAGTTCTTC.

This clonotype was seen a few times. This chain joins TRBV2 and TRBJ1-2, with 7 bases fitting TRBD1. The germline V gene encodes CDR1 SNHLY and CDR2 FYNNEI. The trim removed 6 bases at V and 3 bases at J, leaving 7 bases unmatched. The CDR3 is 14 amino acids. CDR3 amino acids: CASRETGSHYGYTF. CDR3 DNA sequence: TGTGCCAGCAGGGAGACAGGGTCTCACTATGGCTACACCTTC. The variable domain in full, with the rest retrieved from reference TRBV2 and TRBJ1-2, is EPEVTQTPSHQVTQMGQEVILRCVPISNHLYFYWYRQILGQKVEFLVSFYNNEISEKSEIFDDQFSVERPDGSNFTLKIRSTKLEDSAMYFCASRETGSHYGYTFGSGTRLTVV.

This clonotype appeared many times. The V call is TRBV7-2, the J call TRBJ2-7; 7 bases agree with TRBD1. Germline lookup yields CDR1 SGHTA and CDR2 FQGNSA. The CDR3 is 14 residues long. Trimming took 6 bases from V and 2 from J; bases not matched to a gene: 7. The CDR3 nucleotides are TGTGCCAGCAGGCGGACAGGCGTCCCCTACGAGCAGTACTTC. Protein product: CASRRTGVPYEQYF.

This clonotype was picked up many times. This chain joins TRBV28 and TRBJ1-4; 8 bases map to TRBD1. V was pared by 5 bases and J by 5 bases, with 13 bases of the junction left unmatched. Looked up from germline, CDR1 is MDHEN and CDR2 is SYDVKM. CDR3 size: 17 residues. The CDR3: CASSPGQGRPENEKLFF. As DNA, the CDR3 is TGTGCCAGCAGTCCCGGACAGGGTAGGCCCGAAAATGAAAAACTGTTTTTT.

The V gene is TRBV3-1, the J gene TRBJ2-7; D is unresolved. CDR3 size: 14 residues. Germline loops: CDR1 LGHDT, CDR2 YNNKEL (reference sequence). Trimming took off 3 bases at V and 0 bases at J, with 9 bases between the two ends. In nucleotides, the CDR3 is TGTGCCAGCAGCCATTCTGGGTACTCCTACGAGCAGTACTTC. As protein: CASSHSGYSYEQYF.

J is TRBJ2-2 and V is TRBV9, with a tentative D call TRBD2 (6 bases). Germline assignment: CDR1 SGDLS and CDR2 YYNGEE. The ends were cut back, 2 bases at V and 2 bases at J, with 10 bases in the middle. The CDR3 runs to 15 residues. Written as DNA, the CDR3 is TGTGCCAGCAGCGTCGCGGGGTCAAACACCGGGGAGCTGTTTTTT. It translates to CASSVAGSNTGELFF.

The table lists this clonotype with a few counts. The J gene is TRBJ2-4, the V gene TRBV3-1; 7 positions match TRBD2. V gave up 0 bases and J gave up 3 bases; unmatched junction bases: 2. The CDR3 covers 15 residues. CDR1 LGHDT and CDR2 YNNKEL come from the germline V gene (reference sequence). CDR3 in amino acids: CASSQERDYKNIQYF. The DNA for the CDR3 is TGTGCCAGCAGCCAAGAGAGGGACTACAAAAACATTCAGTACTTC.

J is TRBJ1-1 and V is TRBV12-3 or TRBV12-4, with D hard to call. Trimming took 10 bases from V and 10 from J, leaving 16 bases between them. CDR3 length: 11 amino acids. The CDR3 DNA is TGTGCCATCCTGACGCCCTTGAGAGCTTTCTTT. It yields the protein CAILTPLRAFF.

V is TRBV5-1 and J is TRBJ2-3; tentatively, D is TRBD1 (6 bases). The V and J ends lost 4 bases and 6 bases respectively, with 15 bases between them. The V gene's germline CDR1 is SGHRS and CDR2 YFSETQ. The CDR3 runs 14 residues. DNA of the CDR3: TGCGCCAGCAGCCAGGACAGTAAACTCGATACGCAGTATTTT. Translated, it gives CASSQDSKLDTQYF.

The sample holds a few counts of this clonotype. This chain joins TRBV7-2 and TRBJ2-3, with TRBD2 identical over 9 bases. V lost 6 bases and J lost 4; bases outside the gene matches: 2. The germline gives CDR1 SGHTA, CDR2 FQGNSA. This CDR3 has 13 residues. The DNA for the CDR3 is TGTGCCAGCAGGCGGGAGGGCTCAGATACGCAGTATTTT. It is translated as CASRREGSDTQYF.

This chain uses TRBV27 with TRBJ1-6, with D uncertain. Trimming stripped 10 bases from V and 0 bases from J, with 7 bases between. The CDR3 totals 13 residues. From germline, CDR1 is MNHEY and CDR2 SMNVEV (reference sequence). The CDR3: CATQSSYNSPLHF. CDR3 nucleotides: TGTGCCACCCAGAGCTCCTATAATTCACCCCTCCACTTT.

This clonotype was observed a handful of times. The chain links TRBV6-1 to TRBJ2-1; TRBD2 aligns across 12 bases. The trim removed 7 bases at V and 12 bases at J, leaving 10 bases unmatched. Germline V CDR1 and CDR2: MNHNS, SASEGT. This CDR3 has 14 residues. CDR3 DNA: TGTGCCAGCAAAAAACTAGCGGGGGGAGGAGGGCAGTTCTTC. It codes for CASKKLAGGGGQFF.

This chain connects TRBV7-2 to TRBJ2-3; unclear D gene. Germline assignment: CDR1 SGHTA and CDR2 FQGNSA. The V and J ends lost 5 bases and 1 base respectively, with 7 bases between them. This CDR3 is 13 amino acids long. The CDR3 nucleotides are TGTGCCAGCAGCGTTAGCTGCACAGATACGCAGTATTTT. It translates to CASSVSCTDTQYF.

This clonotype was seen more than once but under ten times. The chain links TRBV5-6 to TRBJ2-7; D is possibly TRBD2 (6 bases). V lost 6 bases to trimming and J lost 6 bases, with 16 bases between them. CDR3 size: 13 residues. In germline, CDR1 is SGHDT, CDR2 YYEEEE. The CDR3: CASNTGLRGEQYF. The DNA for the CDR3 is TGTGCCAGCAACACCGGATTGCGGGGCGAGCAGTACTTC.